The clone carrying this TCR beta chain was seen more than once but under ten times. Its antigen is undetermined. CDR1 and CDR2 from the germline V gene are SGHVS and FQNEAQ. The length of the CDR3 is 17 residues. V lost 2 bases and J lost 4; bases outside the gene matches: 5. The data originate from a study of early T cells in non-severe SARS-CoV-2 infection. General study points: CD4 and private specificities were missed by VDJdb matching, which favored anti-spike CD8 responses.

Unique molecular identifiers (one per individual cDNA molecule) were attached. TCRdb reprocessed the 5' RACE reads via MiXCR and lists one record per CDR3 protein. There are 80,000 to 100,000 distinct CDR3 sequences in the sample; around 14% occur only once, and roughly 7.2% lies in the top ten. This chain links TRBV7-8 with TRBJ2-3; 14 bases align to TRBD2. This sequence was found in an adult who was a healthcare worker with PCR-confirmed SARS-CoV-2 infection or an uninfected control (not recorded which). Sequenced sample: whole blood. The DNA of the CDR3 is TGTGCCAGCAGCTTATTGGGACTAGCGGGAGCCGCAGATACGCAGTATTTT. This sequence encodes CASSLLGLAGAADTQYF.